This T cell receptor (beta chain) is from a study of shared clonotypes between healthy human individuals. Method: immunoSEQ multiplex PCR; TCRdb's copy keeps in-frame clones and lacks some. The sample shows about 2.4 million clones, over 85% of them seen only once. V lost 5 bases and J 2 bases, leaving 7 bases between the germline ends. Germline V gene data show CDR1 as SGHTA and CDR2 as FQGNSA. The CDR3 sequence is 13 residues long. The sample comprised naive CD4+ T cells from PBMCs. The subset is: CD45RA+ positively selected. The gene calls are TRBV7-2 and TRBJ1-3; D remains unclear. The source of this sequence is a man younger than 35 in good health. Some clones in this sample may be carry-over from other donors' samples. This CDR3 reads CASSGEAGNTIYF. CDR3 DNA sequence: TGTGCCAGCAGCGGGGAGGCTGGAAACACCATATATTTT.